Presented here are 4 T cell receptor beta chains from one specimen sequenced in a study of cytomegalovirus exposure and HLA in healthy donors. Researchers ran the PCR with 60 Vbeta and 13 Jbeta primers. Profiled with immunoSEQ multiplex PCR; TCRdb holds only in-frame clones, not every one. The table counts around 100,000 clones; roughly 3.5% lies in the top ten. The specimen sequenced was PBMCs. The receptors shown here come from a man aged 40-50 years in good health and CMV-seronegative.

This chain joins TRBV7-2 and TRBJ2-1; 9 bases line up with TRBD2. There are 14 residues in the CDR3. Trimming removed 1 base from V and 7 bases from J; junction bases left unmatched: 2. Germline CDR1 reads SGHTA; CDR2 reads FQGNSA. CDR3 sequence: CASSLGTSGNEQFF. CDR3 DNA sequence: TGTGCCAGCAGCTTAGGAACTAGCGGGAATGAGCAGTTCTTC.

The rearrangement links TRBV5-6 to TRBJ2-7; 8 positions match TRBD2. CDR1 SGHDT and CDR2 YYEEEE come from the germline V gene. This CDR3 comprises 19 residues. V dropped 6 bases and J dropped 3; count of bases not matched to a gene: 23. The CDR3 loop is CASKSGGLAWATGSYEQYF. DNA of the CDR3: TGTGCCAGCAAGTCCGGCGGACTAGCCTGGGCAACCGGTAGCTACGAGCAGTACTTC.

The CDR3: CASIGGTATNYGYTF. In DNA, the CDR3 is TGTGCCAGCATAGGAGGGACAGCTACTAACTATGGCTACACCTTC. This chain links TRBV6-1 with TRBJ1-2; 7 bases are shared with TRBD1. J gave up 0 bases and V 7 bases, and 8 bases lay outside the gene matches. CDR1 is MNHNS and CDR2 is SASEGT in the germline V gene. The CDR3 spans 15 residues.

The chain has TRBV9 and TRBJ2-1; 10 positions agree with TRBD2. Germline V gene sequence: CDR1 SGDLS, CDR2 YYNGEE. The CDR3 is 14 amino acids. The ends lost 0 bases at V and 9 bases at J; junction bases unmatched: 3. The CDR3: CASSVVAGGGEQFF. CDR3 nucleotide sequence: TGTGCCAGCAGCGTAGTAGCGGGAGGAGGTGAGCAGTTCTTC.